This passage covers 29 T cell receptor beta chains from one sample sequenced in a study of cytomegalovirus exposure and HLA in healthy donors. Vbeta (60) and Jbeta (13) primers were used in the PCR. Some clones are missing from TCRdb's copy, which holds only in-frame ones; the method was immunoSEQ multiplex PCR. This repertoire shows 120,000 or so clones, more than 60% found once; its top ten account for approximately 9.1%. Sequenced: PBMCs. These receptors came from a woman aged 50 to 60 in good health and CMV-seropositive.

The table lists this clone with a few counts. The chain links TRBV25-1 to TRBJ1-1; D remains ambiguous. V was shortened by 3 bases and J by 5 bases, with 10 bases between the two germline ends. Germline CDR1 reads MGHDK; CDR2 reads SYGVNS. The CDR3 has 13 amino acids. CDR3 protein: CASSDGGSTEAFF. CDR3 nucleotides: TGTGCCAGCAGTGATGGAGGGAGTACTGAAGCTTTCTTT. Looking up the rest from reference TRBV25-1 and TRBJ1-1 gives the full variable domain: EADIYQTPRYLVIGTGKKITLECSQTMGHDKMYWYQQDPGMELHLIHYSYGVNSTEKGDLSSESTVSRIRTEHFPLTLESARPSHTSQYLCASSDGGSTEAFFGQGTRLTVV.

The chain uses TRBV7-2 and TRBJ2-5; a weak D match, TRBD2 (7 bases). Trimming took 2 bases from V and 4 from J, leaving 11 bases between them. Germline loops: CDR1 SGHTA, CDR2 FQGNSA. CDR3 length: 14 amino acids. CDR3 residues: CASSLRRGGETQYF. The DNA of the CDR3 is TGTGCCAGCAGCTTACGGAGGGGGGGAGAGACCCAGTACTTC.

This chain links TRBV4-1 with TRBJ1-2; the D is unclear. The germline CDR1 and CDR2 sequences are MGHRA and YSYEKL. The CDR3 length is 12 residues. Between the trimmed V and J ends, which lost 1 base and 6 bases, there was a span of 6 bases. The CDR3 DNA sequence: TGCGCCAGCAGCCAAGCTACTCATGGCTACACCTTC. It translates to CASSQATHGYTF.

Concerning this clone itself: Compared with germline, one end of the junction differs, possibly owing to a read error. This chain uses TRBV7-9 with TRBJ2-7; 7 bases match TRBD1. The CDR3 has 15 amino acids. Germline V gene sequence: CDR1 SEHNR, CDR2 FQNEAQ (reference sequence). The CDR3 sequence: CASSLEALSVQGLHF. DNA of the CDR3: TGTGCCAGCAGCTTAGAAGCTCTCTCTGTACAGGGGTTGCACTTC.

The chain has TRBV12-5 and TRBJ2-7, with unresolved D. The germline V and J ends were trimmed by 6 bases and 4 bases, with 10 bases remaining between them. The CDR3 extends over 12 amino acids. Germline loops: CDR1 LGHNT, CDR2 FRNRAP. The CDR3 loop is CASGPVGYEQYF. Here the CDR3 DNA reads TGTGCTAGTGGCCCCGTCGGTTACGAGCAGTACTTC.

V gene TRBV5-1 combines with J gene TRBJ2-5, with D possibly being TRBD2 (5 bases). Trimming removed 2 bases at V and 5 bases at J, with 13 bases between. The germline CDR1 and CDR2 sequences are SGHRS and YFSETQ. The CDR3 sequence is 14 residues long. CDR3 residues: CASSLSSGEETQYF. As DNA, the CDR3 is TGCGCCAGCAGCTTATCCAGCGGAGAGGAGACCCAGTACTTC.

This clone was counted a few times. The V call is TRBV10-3, the J call TRBJ1-2; 10 positions agree with TRBD1. Germline assignment: CDR1 ENHRY and CDR2 SYGVKD. Trimming took 8 bases from V and 3 from J; bases not matched to a gene: 9. The CDR3 covers 15 residues. CDR3 DNA sequence: TGTGCCATCTCCCCCGGACAGGGGGTCGACTATGGCTACACCTTC. Its protein is CAISPGQGVDYGYTF.

The chain uses TRBV4-1 and TRBJ1-2; unclear D gene. V was pared by 6 bases and J by 5 bases, with 19 bases between. The CDR3 extends over 15 amino acids. Germline loops: CDR1 MGHRA, CDR2 YSYEKL. CDR3 sequence (DNA): TGCGCCAGCAGACCCCCGTTCAGCGGCTTGTATGGCTACACCTTC. It translates to CASRPPFSGLYGYTF.

The chain recombines TRBV7-2 with TRBJ2-2; no definite D call. The CDR3 spans 14 residues. Germline loops: CDR1 SGHTA, CDR2 FQGNSA. V lost 1 base and J lost 5, with 8 bases in between. The CDR3 DNA follows: TGTGCCAGCAGCTTAGTAGCCTCAACCGGGGAGCTGTTTTTT. Protein: CASSLVASTGELFF.

This chain connects TRBV2 to TRBJ1-2, with D uncertain. The CDR3 loop spans 11 amino acids. V shed 4 bases and J shed 8 bases, with 8 bases lying between them. The germline V gene has CDR1 SNHLY and CDR2 FYNNEI. The CDR3 spells CASSVVGGYTF. In nucleotides, the CDR3 is TGTGCCAGCAGTGTGGTTGGCGGCTACACCTTC. Full variable domain (missing parts from reference TRBV2 and TRBJ1-2): EPEVTQTPSHQVTQMGQEVILRCVPISNHLYFYWYRQILGQKVEFLVSFYNNEISEKSEIFDDQFSVERPDGSNFTLKIRSTKLEDSAMYFCASSVVGGYTFGSGTRLTVV.

J is TRBJ2-3 and V is TRBV4-2; TRBD2 agrees at 12 bases. Germline V gives CDR1 LGHNA, CDR2 YNFKEQ. The CDR3 has 19 amino acids. V lost 4 bases, J lost 2 bases, and 13 bases stayed unmatched. The DNA of the CDR3 is TGTGCCAGCAGCCGCACTAGCGGGGGGCCTCTGATCTCCACAGATACGCAGTATTTT. This translates into CASSRTSGGPLISTDTQYF.

The rearrangement joins TRBV9 to TRBJ2-1; the D gene is possibly TRBD2 (6 bases). The CDR3 is made up of 15 amino acids. The ends were cut back, 3 bases at V and 6 bases at J, with 16 bases in the middle. Germline CDR1 is SGDLS and CDR2 is YYNGEE. The CDR3 loop reads CASSEWDSPSNEQFF. DNA for the CDR3: TGTGCCAGCAGCGAGTGGGACTCCCCCTCCAATGAGCAGTTCTTC.

The CDR3 nucleotides are TGTGCCTGGAGCCCCGGCAAGGGGAATCAGCCCCAGCATTTT. Translating gives CAWSPGKGNQPQHF. This sequence joins TRBV30 and TRBJ1-5; D perhaps matches TRBD1 (5 bases). The V and J ends lost 3 bases and 4 bases respectively, with 13 bases between them. The CDR3 runs to 14 residues. The germline CDR1 and CDR2 sequences are GTSNPN and SVGIG (reference sequence).

V is TRBV5-8 and J is TRBJ1-2; 9 bases line up with TRBD1. The CDR3 is made up of 15 amino acids. Germline loops: CDR1 SGHTS, CDR2 YDEGEE. Germline trimming cut 4 bases from V and 4 bases from J; bases unmatched to any gene: 8. This CDR3 reads CASSTVGQGRYGYTF. In DNA form, the CDR3 reads TGTGCCAGCAGCACCGTGGGACAGGGACGCTATGGCTACACCTTC.

The chain recombines TRBV11-3 with TRBJ1-2; D may be TRBD1 (5 bases). The CDR3 is made up of 14 amino acids. Germline lookup yields CDR1 SGHNT and CDR2 YENEEA. Trimming stripped 2 bases from V and 2 bases from J, with 9 bases between. This CDR3 is CASSLKGLNYGYTF. The CDR3 bases are TGTGCCAGCAGCTTAAAGGGGCTGAACTATGGCTACACCTTC.

This chain links TRBV29-1 with TRBJ2-2; 10 nucleotides agree with TRBD2. Germline CDR1 is SQVTM and CDR2 is ANQGSEA. The V segment lost 5 bases and the J segment 7 bases; nucleotides outside the gene matches: 10. This CDR3 is built from 15 residues. The CDR3 sequence is CSVTSGRAEGGELFF. For the CDR3, the DNA is TGCAGCGTTACAAGCGGGAGGGCCGAGGGCGGGGAGCTGTTTTTT.

This chain joins TRBV11-2 and TRBJ2-5, with 10 bases that match TRBD1. V lost 6 bases to trimming and J lost 10 bases; unmatched junction nucleotides: 8. CDR1 and CDR2 (germline): SGHAT, FQNNGV. The CDR3 length is 13 residues. The CDR3 DNA is TGTGCCAGCAGGACAGGGGGCGGTTCCGGCCAGTACTTC. Translating it yields CASRTGGGSGQYF.

The J gene is TRBJ1-2, the V gene TRBV7-3; 8 bases agree with TRBD1. The J segment lost 7 bases and the V segment lost 8 bases, leaving 12 bases of the junction unmatched. The CDR3 sequence is 14 residues long. The V gene's germline CDR1 is SGHTA and CDR2 FQGTGA. Here the CDR3 reads CASGQGRGSAGYTF. CDR3 coding DNA: TGTGCCAGCGGACAGGGTCGGGGGTCGGCTGGCTACACCTTC. Variable domain in full (rest from reference TRBV7-3 and TRBJ1-2): GAGVSQTPSNKVTEKGKYVELRCDPISGHTALYWYRQSLGQGPEFLIYFQGTGAADDSGLPNDRFFAVRPEGSVSTLKIQRTERGDSAVYLCASGQGRGSAGYTFGSGTRLTVV.

This clone was observed a few times. The chain combines TRBV7-9 with TRBJ2-1; 8 bases align to TRBD2. Trimming removed 6 bases from V and 8 bases from J; junction bases left unmatched: 18. CDR1 is SEHNR and CDR2 is FQNEAQ in the germline V gene (reference sequence). CDR3 size: 17 residues. The chain's CDR3 is CASSRGGFGGAWDEQFF. CDR3 nucleotide sequence: TGTGCCAGCAGTCGAGGGGGGTTCGGGGGGGCGTGGGATGAGCAGTTCTTC.

On this clone itself: Relative to the germline gene, one junction end is altered; a read error may explain this. V is TRBV19 and J is TRBJ1-2; tentatively, D is TRBD1 (6 bases). The CDR3 length is 14 residues. Germline V gene data show CDR1 as LNHDA and CDR2 as SQIVND (reference sequence). In DNA form, the CDR3 reads TGTGCCAGTACCGAACAGGGTCCCCCGACTCTATTTACGTTC. Protein sequence: CASTEQGPPTLFTF.

V is TRBV27 and J is TRBJ1-5; D is uncertain. The germline V gene encodes CDR1 MNHEY and CDR2 SMNVEV (reference sequence). Trimming left V 3 bases short and J 3 bases short, with 6 bases between. There are 13 residues in the CDR3. Written as DNA, the CDR3 is TGTGCCAGCAGTTTCCTTCCCAATCAGCCCCAGCATTTT. The encoded protein is CASSFLPNQPQHF.

V usage is TRBV5-1 and J usage is TRBJ1-5, with D maybe TRBD1 (5 bases). Looked up from germline, CDR1 is SGHRS and CDR2 is YFSETQ. Deletions cut 5 bases from V and 5 bases from J, with 11 bases between. The CDR3 extends over 13 amino acids. CDR3 nucleotides: TGCGCCAGCAGGGGGCTACCTGATCAGCCCCAGCATTTT. Protein product: CASRGLPDQPQHF. The variable domain in full, completed from reference TRBV5-1 and TRBJ1-5, reads KAGVTQTPRYLIKTRGQQVTLSCSPISGHRSVSWYQQTPGQGLQFLFEYFSETQRNKGNFPGRFSGRQFSNSRSEMNVSTLELGDSALYLCASRGLPDQPQHFGDGTRLSIL.

V usage is TRBV4-3 and J usage is TRBJ2-7; 8 bases are shared with TRBD2. Per germline, CDR1 LGHNA and CDR2 YSLEER. Trimming removed 3 bases from V and 2 bases from J; junction bases left unmatched: 9. There are 16 residues in the CDR3. In DNA form, the CDR3 reads TGCGCCAGCAGCCAGTTACTAGCGGAGGGGCCCTACGAGCAGTACTTC. It translates to CASSQLLAEGPYEQYF.

The rearrangement links TRBV5-1 to TRBJ1-3, with D uncertain. V was shortened by 8 bases and J by 0 bases, with 15 bases between the two germline ends. The CDR3 covers 15 residues. Per the germline V gene, CDR1 is SGHRS and CDR2 is YFSETQ. CDR3 protein: CARLQPSSSGNTIYF. In DNA, the CDR3 is TGCGCCAGATTACAGCCTTCGAGCTCTGGAAACACCATATATTTT.

This clone was seen a single time. V usage is TRBV5-1 and J usage is TRBJ2-7, with 8 positions matching TRBD1. V lost 4 bases, J lost 3 bases, and 3 bases stayed unmatched. The CDR3 spans 13 residues. In germline, CDR1 is SGHRS, CDR2 YFSETQ. CDR3 sequence: CASSITGGYEQYF. The CDR3, as DNA: TGCGCCAGCAGCATCACAGGGGGCTACGAGCAGTACTTC.

The chain couples TRBV5-4 to TRBJ1-2; TRBD1 matches 7 bases. The CDR3 loop spans 13 amino acids. Losses at the gene ends were 5 bases for V and 4 bases for J; bases not matched to a gene: 5. Per germline, CDR1 SGHNT and CDR2 YYREEE (reference sequence). Here the CDR3 reads CASRAGTVYGYTF. For the CDR3, the DNA is TGTGCCAGCAGGGCCGGGACAGTCTATGGCTACACCTTC.

This chain uses TRBV4-1 with TRBJ1-4; 8 bases match TRBD1. Trimming took 4 bases from V and 0 from J; bases not matched to a gene: 10. Germline V CDR1 and CDR2: MGHRA, YSYEKL. The CDR3 loop spans 18 amino acids. CDR3 region: CASSRTGTGDATNEKLFF. In DNA form, the CDR3 reads TGCGCCAGCAGCCGCACCGGGACAGGAGATGCAACTAATGAAAAACTGTTTTTT.

This clone was counted only a few times. The chain recombines TRBV30 with TRBJ1-3; tentatively, D is TRBD1 (6 bases). This CDR3 has 15 amino acids. Looked up from germline, CDR1 is GTSNPN and CDR2 is SVGIG (reference sequence). The V gene lost 5 bases and the J gene lost 2 bases, with 16 bases spanning the gap. The CDR3 here is CAWGRQVITGNTIYF. The CDR3 DNA reads as TGTGCCTGGGGAAGACAGGTTATTACTGGAAACACCATATATTTT.

The chain carries TRBV4-1 and TRBJ1-1; the D gene is possibly TRBD1 (5 bases). V was shortened by 1 base and J by 3 bases, with 12 bases between the two germline ends. Germline-derived CDR1 and CDR2 are MGHRA and YSYEKL. The CDR3 is made up of 15 amino acids. As DNA, the CDR3 is TGCGCCAGCAGCCAAGGCAGTCCGGGGGACACTGAAGCTTTCTTT. It yields the protein CASSQGSPGDTEAFF.